These 19 T cell receptor beta chains originate from one sample sequenced in a study of T cell changes during pregnancy in multiple sclerosis. Produced via immunoSEQ multiplex PCR; TCRdb's table is partial and in-frame only. The profile covers tens of thousands of clones, with 93% appearing a single time and around 3.7% taken by the ten largest. Sample: CD8+ T cells from peripheral blood mononuclear cells, taken in the second trimester of pregnancy. These receptors all stem from a female donor with multiple sclerosis, enrolled in a pregnancy study.

The chain recombines TRBV6-1 with TRBJ1-1, with D possibly matching TRBD1 (5 bases). V lost 3 bases to trimming and J lost 3 bases, with 11 bases between them. The CDR3 consists of 14 residues. Per germline, CDR1 MNHNS and CDR2 SASEGT. The CDR3 reads CASSDDRTYTEAFF. In DNA, the CDR3 is TGTGCCAGCAGTGATGACAGAACCTACACTGAAGCTTTCTTT.

The chain links TRBV7-9 to TRBJ2-7, with D maybe TRBD1 (6 bases). Deletions cut 2 bases from V and 1 base from J, with 18 bases between. CDR1 and CDR2 (germline): SEHNR, FQNEAQ (reference sequence). The CDR3 runs 17 residues. CDR3 sequence: CASSLSAGAGTSYEQYF. The CDR3 region has the DNA TGTGCCAGCAGCTTAAGTGCAGGGGCAGGGACGTCCTACGAGCAGTACTTC.

The J gene is TRBJ1-6, the V gene TRBV6-1, with D tentatively TRBD1 (6 bases). Germline V gene data show CDR1 as MNHNS and CDR2 as SASEGT. The CDR3 extends over 15 amino acids. Between the trimmed V and J ends, which lost 1 base and 13 bases, there was a span of 17 bases. The CDR3 loop is CASSEGRGGADPLHF. For the CDR3, the DNA is TGTGCCAGCAGTGAAGGTCGGGGGGGGGCGGACCCCCTCCACTTT.

This clone has only one observation. This chain connects TRBV9 to TRBJ2-5, with D perhaps TRBD2 (7 bases). Germline assignment: CDR1 SGDLS and CDR2 YYNGEE. The CDR3 is made up of 15 amino acids. The V gene lost 0 bases and the J gene lost 4 bases, with 13 bases spanning the gap. CDR3 loop: CASSVEGRGSETQYF. The CDR3 region has the DNA TGTGCCAGCAGCGTAGAGGGGAGGGGGTCAGAGACCCAGTACTTC.

This clone turned up a few times. In DNA, the CDR3 is TGTGCCACGTCCGGGACATCCAGCACTGAAGCTTTCTTT. This encodes CATSGTSSTEAFF. The rearrangement joins TRBV7-9 to TRBJ1-1; possibly TRBD1 for D (6 bases). The CDR3 runs 13 residues. V was pared by 10 bases and J by 4 bases, with 16 bases between. Germline V CDR1 and CDR2: SEHNR, FQNEAQ (reference sequence).

V gene TRBV9 combines with J gene TRBJ2-7, with D perhaps matching TRBD2 (6 bases). V gave up 4 bases and J gave up 2 bases, with 13 bases separating them. Looked up from germline, CDR1 is SGDLS and CDR2 is YYNGEE. This CDR3 is built from 14 residues. CDR3 sequence reads: CASSRGGEAYEQYF. CDR3 nucleotide sequence: TGTGCCAGCAGCAGGGGCGGGGAGGCCTACGAGCAGTACTTC.

The chain uses TRBV19 and TRBJ2-3, with D unclear. Trimming took 1 base from V and 3 from J, leaving 11 bases between them. The length of the CDR3 is 15 residues. CDR1 LNHDA and CDR2 SQIVND come from the germline V gene (reference sequence). The chain's CDR3 is CASSIGVERTDTQYF. The CDR3 DNA reads TGTGCCAGTAGTATAGGTGTGGAGAGGACAGATACGCAGTATTTT.

This clone was seen once. V gene TRBV15 combines with J gene TRBJ1-2, with D possibly TRBD1 on 5 matching bases. V was pared by 0 bases and J by 7 bases, with 18 bases between. The CDR3 contains 16 residues. Germline CDR1 and CDR2: LNHNV and YYDKDF (reference sequence). The CDR3 nucleotides read TGTGCCACCAGCAGAGAGGGAGGGCGGGGCCCTATTGGCTACACCTTC. Protein sequence: CATSREGGRGPIGYTF. The full variable domain, completed using reference TRBV15 and TRBJ1-2, is DAMVIQNPRYQVTQFGKPVTLSCSQTLNHNVMYWYQQKSSQAPKLLFHYYDKDFNNEADTPDNFQSRRPNTSFCFLDIRSPGLGDTAMYLCATSREGGRGPIGYTFGSGTRLTVV.

The gene calls are TRBV2 and TRBJ1-2, with 8 bases that match TRBD1. The V gene's germline CDR1 is SNHLY and CDR2 FYNNEI. J was trimmed by 2 bases and V by 7 bases; bases with no gene match: 6. The CDR3 is 14 residues long. The CDR3 region is CASTPWTGNYGYTF. CDR3 DNA sequence: TGTGCCAGCACCCCCTGGACAGGGAACTATGGCTACACCTTC.

The chain links TRBV7-6 to TRBJ2-5; maybe TRBD1 (5 bases). CDR3 length equals 16 residues. In germline, CDR1 is SGHVS, CDR2 FNYEAQ. V dropped 5 bases and J dropped 2 bases, with 18 bases sitting between them. CDR3 bases: TGTGCCAGCAGCGGTGACCCGGCAGGGTGGCAAGAGACCCAGTACTTC. Translation gives CASSGDPAGWQETQYF.

V is TRBV4-1 and J is TRBJ2-1; 8 nucleotides agree with TRBD2. Per the germline V gene, CDR1 is MGHRA and CDR2 is YSYEKL. J gave up 2 bases and V 2 bases, and 2 bases lay outside the gene matches. The CDR3 extends over 15 amino acids. The CDR3 loop reads CASSQQAGAYNEQFF. Here the CDR3 DNA reads TGCGCCAGCAGCCAACAAGCGGGGGCCTACAATGAGCAGTTCTTC.

The chain carries TRBV29-1 and TRBJ1-2, with 7 bases aligning to TRBD1. Per the germline V gene, CDR1 is SQVTM and CDR2 is ANQGSEA. V shed 3 bases, J shed 4 bases, and the junction held 17 bases outside the gene matches. The CDR3 runs to 17 residues. The CDR3 loop reads CSVEKVPGTDPLYGYTF. The CDR3 nucleotides read TGCAGCGTTGAGAAGGTGCCCGGGACAGACCCACTCTATGGCTACACCTTC.

This clone was recorded once. CDR3 sequence: CASSLAGVGANVLTF. CDR3 nucleotides: TGTGCCAGCAGCTTGGCAGGGGTCGGGGCCAACGTCCTGACTTTC. The chain links TRBV5-4 to TRBJ2-6; tentatively, D is TRBD1 (6 bases). Per germline, CDR1 SGHNT and CDR2 YYREEE (reference sequence). Trimming removed 0 bases from V and 4 bases from J, with 8 bases in between. This CDR3 is 15 amino acids long.

The genes are TRBV7-8 and TRBJ2-5, with 7 bases matching TRBD2. Trimming at V came to 5 bases and at J to 4 bases, leaving 7 bases not matched to a gene. CDR1 and CDR2 (germline): SGHVS, FQNEAQ. The CDR3 sequence is 14 residues long. CDR3 region: CASSTGAGPETQYF. The CDR3 nucleotides are TGTGCCAGCAGCACTGGAGCGGGACCAGAGACCCAGTACTTC.

V and J are TRBV10-2 and TRBJ1-1; 10 bases fit TRBD1. The CDR3 is made up of 14 amino acids. V shed 6 bases, J shed 9 bases, and the junction held 10 bases outside the gene matches. From germline, CDR1 is WSHSY and CDR2 SAAADI. In nucleotides, the CDR3 is TGCGCCAGCAGGGAAGGGGACAGGGGTGTAAAAGCTTTCTTT. Translation gives CASREGDRGVKAFF.

The chain uses TRBV13 and TRBJ1-1, with 7 bases lining up with TRBD1. V lost 8 bases and J lost 1; bases outside the gene matches: 4. This CDR3 contains 13 residues. CDR1 and CDR2 from the germline V gene are PRHDT and FYEKMQ (reference sequence). CDR3 loop: CASRQGWNTEAFF. For the CDR3, the DNA is TGTGCCAGCCGACAGGGATGGAACACTGAAGCTTTCTTT.

J is TRBJ2-3 and V is TRBV5-1, with a tentative D call TRBD2 (5 bases). V was cut by 7 bases and J by 1 base, with 13 bases left in between. The CDR3 extends over 14 amino acids. From germline, CDR1 is SGHRS and CDR2 YFSETQ. As DNA, the CDR3 is TGCGCCAGCCACACTAGTTTGGGCACAGATACGCAGTATTTT. It is translated as CASHTSLGTDTQYF. Complete variable domain (other parts from reference TRBV5-1 and TRBJ2-3): KAGVTQTPRYLIKTRGQQVTLSCSPISGHRSVSWYQQTPGQGLQFLFEYFSETQRNKGNFPGRFSGRQFSNSRSEMNVSTLELGDSALYLCASHTSLGTDTQYFGPGTRLTVL.

The V and J genes are TRBV9 and TRBJ2-3, with unresolved D. V was cut by 0 bases and J by 1 base, with 12 bases left in between. The CDR3 spans 16 residues. The germline V gene encodes CDR1 SGDLS and CDR2 YYNGEE. CDR3 nucleotides: TGTGCCAGCAGCGTAGATGAGACTTACCGCACAGATACGCAGTATTTT. This codes for CASSVDETYRTDTQYF.

The genes are TRBV11-2 and TRBJ1-4; possibly TRBD1 for D (6 bases). CDR1 and CDR2 from the germline V gene are SGHAT and FQNNGV. V was cut by 0 bases and J by 6 bases, with 20 bases left in between. The CDR3 has 18 residues. The chain's CDR3 is CASSLDKAGAHEDEKLFF. The CDR3 DNA is TGTGCCAGCAGCTTAGATAAGGCAGGGGCCCACGAGGATGAAAAACTGTTTTTT.